The 25 T cell receptor beta chains reported below all come from one sample, sequenced in a study of OX40 agonist ivuxolimab in advanced cancers. Library method: the immunoSEQ multiplex PCR assay. TCRdb's version of the immuneACCESS table is confined to in-frame rearrangements and falls short of the full clone set. An unresolved V gene accounts for under half of the shortfall where checked; the remainder is of unknown origin. Counted in this sample were around 60,000 clones; approximately 90% of them appeared once. In total, the top ten clones hold about 13% of the sample. Material: CD4+ or CD8+ T cells sorted from blood, obtained in a trial of the OX40 agonist ivuxolimab. These receptors were collected from an adult with an advanced solid tumor such as melanoma, head and neck, liver or kidney cancer.

The gene calls are TRBV11-3 and TRBJ2-7, with D uncertain. CDR3 length equals 18 residues. The germline gives CDR1 SGHNT, CDR2 YENEEA. The V and J ends lost 4 bases and 0 bases respectively, with 22 bases between them. The CDR3 DNA sequence: TGTGCCAGCAGCTCCAGTCCCTTTATAACCCCACACTCCTACGAGCAGTACTTC. It yields the protein CASSSSPFITPHSYEQYF.

The V call is TRBV5-8, the J call TRBJ2-1; D may be TRBD1 (6 bases). The CDR3 runs to 16 residues. Germline V gives CDR1 SGHTS, CDR2 YDEGEE. V lost 4 bases and J lost 1, with 15 bases in between. CDR3 in amino acids: CASSTETGGSYNEQFF. The CDR3 DNA reads as TGTGCCAGCAGCACAGAGACAGGTGGATCCTACAATGAGCAGTTCTTC. The whole variable domain, remainder taken from reference TRBV5-8 and TRBJ2-1, is EAGVTQSPTHLIKTRGQQATLRCSPISGHTSVYWYQQALGLGLQFLLWYDEGEERNRGNFPPRFSGRQFPNYSSELNVNALELEDSALYLCASSTETGGSYNEQFFGPGTRLTVL.

The chain has TRBV28 and TRBJ1-1; D remains unclear. The CDR3 consists of 16 residues. V was trimmed by 2 bases and J by 3 bases, leaving 16 bases between them. Germline CDR1 reads MDHEN; CDR2 reads SYDVKM. CDR3 protein: CASSLRVSLGDTEAFF. The CDR3 DNA reads TGTGCCAGCAGTTTAAGAGTCAGCCTTGGGGACACTGAAGCTTTCTTT.

The CDR3 reads CASSPRTGLNEQFF. The DNA for the CDR3 is TGTGCCAGCAGTCCAAGGACAGGGTTGAATGAGCAGTTCTTC. The chain carries TRBV27 and TRBJ2-1; TRBD1 matches at 8 bases. V lost 5 bases and J lost 7; bases outside the gene matches: 7. CDR1 is MNHEY and CDR2 is SMNVEV in the germline V gene (reference sequence). The CDR3 totals 14 residues.

CDR3 nucleotides: TGTGCCAGTAGTATAGCCGCAAACACTGAAGCTTTCTTT. It codes for CASSIAANTEAFF. The chain is built from TRBV19 and TRBJ1-1; no clear D gene. V gave up 1 base and J gave up 2 bases, with 5 bases separating them. The CDR3 has 13 residues. Germline V lookup: CDR1 LNHDA, CDR2 SQIVND (reference sequence).

The genes are TRBV4-3 and TRBJ1-2; D unresolved. The V end was cut by 3 bases, the J end by 4 bases, with 9 bases between. This CDR3 has 13 residues. Germline V gives CDR1 LGHNA, CDR2 YSLEER. CDR3 in DNA: TGCGCCAGCAGCCATCTTGGGATCTATGGCTACACCTTC. This translates into CASSHLGIYGYTF.

The chain employs TRBV2 and TRBJ2-7; 8 bases are shared with TRBD2. The CDR3 loop spans 15 amino acids. Germline V gene sequence: CDR1 SNHLY, CDR2 FYNNEI. Unmatched junction bases numbered 11, after V lost 9 bases and J lost 1 base. CDR3 sequence (DNA): TGTGCCAGTAAAACTAGCGGTCGGACTTCCTACGAGCAGTACTTC. Translated: CASKTSGRTSYEQYF.

This chain uses TRBV7-8 with TRBJ2-1, with D possibly TRBD2 on 5 matching bases. CDR3 length: 16 amino acids. The V and J ends lost 1 base and 4 bases respectively, with 14 bases between them. Germline V gene lookup returns CDR1 SGHVS and CDR2 FQNEAQ. The CDR3 spells CASSLERSQAYNEQFF. As DNA, the CDR3 is TGTGCCAGCAGCTTAGAGCGGTCCCAGGCGTACAATGAGCAGTTCTTC.

The chain joins TRBV7-9 to TRBJ2-5; D is undetermined. The CDR3 runs to 14 residues. Germline V CDR1 and CDR2: SEHNR, FQNEAQ (reference sequence). Trimming pared 3 bases from V and 2 bases from J, leaving 10 bases between. For the CDR3, the DNA is TGTGCCAGCAGCTTTCACCCCCCTCAAGAGACCCAGTACTTC. Translating gives CASSFHPPQETQYF.

CDR3 coding DNA: TGTGCCAGCAGCCAGATCGCTAGCGGGAGTTCCTACGAGCAGTACTTC. Encoded protein: CASSQIASGSSYEQYF. The chain couples TRBV4-2 to TRBJ2-7, with TRBD2 matching over 10 bases. Germline CDR1 is LGHNA and CDR2 is YNFKEQ. V lost 3 bases, J lost 1 base, and 6 bases stayed unmatched. This CDR3 is 16 amino acids long.

The V call is TRBV28, the J call TRBJ2-1; TRBD2 is a possible D gene (7 bases). The CDR3 has 14 amino acids. Germline lookup yields CDR1 MDHEN and CDR2 SYDVKM. V lost 4 bases to trimming and J lost 5 bases, with 12 bases between them. The CDR3 loop reads CASSWGGSHNEQFF. The CDR3 region has the DNA TGTGCCAGCAGTTGGGGGGGCTCACACAATGAGCAGTTCTTC. Looking up the rest from reference TRBV28 and TRBJ2-1 gives the full variable domain: DVKVTQSSRYLVKRTGEKVFLECVQDMDHENMFWYRQDPGLGLRLIYFSYDVKMKEKGDIPEGYSVSREKKERFSLILESASTNQTSMYLCASSWGGSHNEQFFGPGTRLTVL.

This clone has a single count. The CDR3 bases are TGTGCCAGCATCGAGGGCACCGGGGAGCTGTTTTTT. Residues: CASIEGTGELFF. The chain carries TRBV7-9 and TRBJ2-2; tentative D call: TRBD2 (5 bases). The CDR3 sequence is 12 residues long. Germline CDR1 SEHNR, CDR2 FQNEAQ (reference sequence). Trimming took off 7 bases at V and 4 bases at J, with 7 bases between the two ends.

V and J are TRBV6-5 and TRBJ2-7; D gene uncertain. V was pared by 5 bases and J by 4 bases, with 15 bases between. Per the germline V gene, CDR1 is MNHEY and CDR2 is SVGAGI. The CDR3 sequence is 14 residues long. Here the CDR3 reads CASSPLPGVYEQYF. The CDR3, as DNA: TGTGCCAGCAGTCCACTCCCTGGGGTATACGAGCAGTACTTC.

This chain uses TRBV5-1 with TRBJ1-4; D might be TRBD1 (5 bases). The CDR3 is 15 amino acids. The germline V gene has CDR1 SGHRS and CDR2 YFSETQ. V shed 2 bases and J shed 7 bases, with 15 bases lying between them. CDR3 DNA sequence: TGCGCCAGCAGCTTCGAAAAAGGGGTCCGTGAAAAACTGTTTTTT. It codes for CASSFEKGVREKLFF.

This clone appeared once. The chain has TRBV5-1 and TRBJ2-3; 9 nucleotides agree with TRBD2. V was clipped by 0 bases and J by 2 bases; unmatched bases: 4. The CDR3 is made up of 16 amino acids. Germline V gives CDR1 SGHRS, CDR2 YFSETQ. The CDR3 sequence: CASSLDPSGNTDTQYF. CDR3 nucleotides: TGCGCCAGCAGCTTGGATCCTAGCGGGAACACAGATACGCAGTATTTT.

In this sample, this clone turned up once. V usage is TRBV4-1 and J usage is TRBJ2-5; D may be TRBD1 (6 bases). Trimming took 1 base from V and 5 from J, leaving 17 bases between them. CDR3 length equals 16 residues. Germline loops: CDR1 MGHRA, CDR2 YSYEKL. Written as DNA, the CDR3 is TGCGCCAGCAGCCAAGGGCAAGGGGGATCTTTGGAGACCCAGTACTTC. Protein sequence: CASSQGQGGSLETQYF.

This chain uses TRBV11-2 with TRBJ2-7, with D unresolved. Trimming took off 4 bases at V and 0 bases at J, with 1 base between the two ends. In germline, CDR1 is SGHAT, CDR2 FQNNGV. The CDR3 is 11 amino acids. The CDR3 DNA reads TGTGCCAGCAGCTACTCCTACGAGCAGTACTTC. This gives the protein CASSYSYEQYF.

This clone showed up just once. The sample contains more than one DNA sequence encoding this CDR3. This chain joins TRBV6-5 and TRBJ2-7; 7 nucleotides align to TRBD1. Unmatched junction bases numbered 5, after V lost 1 base and J lost 2 bases. Germline V gives CDR1 MNHEY, CDR2 SVGAGI. The CDR3 totals 15 residues. CDR3 amino acids: CASSYYGQVPYEQYF. The CDR3 DNA sequence: TGTGCCAGCAGTTACTATGGACAGGTACCCTACGAGCAGTACTTC.

The CDR3 sequence: CASILNTEAFF. The CDR3 bases are TGTGCCAGCATCCTGAACACTGAAGCTTTCTTT. The V and J genes are TRBV6-6 and TRBJ1-1; no definite D call. Trimming stripped 7 bases from V and 0 bases from J, with 3 bases between. CDR3 size: 11 residues. Per the germline V gene, CDR1 is MNHNY and CDR2 is SVGAGI (reference sequence).

In regard to this clone: At one end, the junction sequence differs from germline, possibly due to a read error. The chain couples TRBV2 to TRBJ2-1; D possibly corresponds to TRBD1 (6 bases). The CDR3 has 12 residues. From germline, CDR1 is SNHLY and CDR2 FYNNEI. The CDR3 reads CASSEGRGKPLF. DNA for the CDR3: TGTGCCAGCAGTGAAGGAAGGGGGAAACCGCTCTTC.

This sequence joins TRBV19 and TRBJ1-3; D might be TRBD1 (5 bases). V was clipped by 3 bases and J by 0 bases, with 9 bases between them. This CDR3 is 15 amino acids long. Germline V gene lookup returns CDR1 LNHDA and CDR2 SQIVND (reference sequence). The CDR3 reads CASSIGGSSGNTIYF. DNA for the CDR3: TGTGCCAGTAGTATTGGGGGAAGCTCTGGAAACACCATATATTTT.

This sequence joins TRBV7-6 and TRBJ2-3, with D unresolved. The CDR3 spans 15 residues. Germline values: CDR1 SGHVS, CDR2 FNYEAQ. V lost 3 bases and J lost 0, with 10 bases in between. The CDR3 DNA reads TGTGCCAGCAGCTTGAGTGTTACTAGCACAGATACGCAGTATTTT. Translated: CASSLSVTSTDTQYF.

The rearrangement joins TRBV7-9 to TRBJ2-7; 14 nucleotides agree with TRBD2. With V trimmed by 4 bases and J by 5 bases, 10 bases remained unmatched. Germline CDR1 SEHNR, CDR2 FQNEAQ (reference sequence). The CDR3 sequence is 17 residues long. In nucleotides, the CDR3 is TGTGCCAGCAGCTCGCTTAAGACTAGCGGGGGGGTCCACGAGCAGTACTTC. Protein sequence: CASSSLKTSGGVHEQYF.

The rearrangement uses TRBV7-2 and TRBJ2-3; 11 bases map to TRBD2. Trimming at V came to 1 base and at J to 3 bases, leaving 6 bases not matched to a gene. Germline CDR1 reads SGHTA; CDR2 reads FQGNSA. The CDR3 is made up of 17 amino acids. In nucleotides, the CDR3 is TGTGCCAGCAGCTTAGTTGGTAGCGGGAGGGGTACAGATACGCAGTATTTT. This sequence encodes CASSLVGSGRGTDTQYF.

V usage is TRBV4-3 and J usage is TRBJ2-1; no firm D call. CDR3 size: 17 residues. Germline CDR1 and CDR2: LGHNA and YSLEER. V was shortened by 3 bases and J by 2 bases, with 17 bases between the two germline ends. CDR3 in DNA: TGCGCCAGCAGCCAGTATGTCGTCGAAGGCCCCTACAATGAGCAGTTCTTC. Translation gives CASSQYVVEGPYNEQFF.